What follows are 14 T cell receptor beta chains derived from one specimen sequenced in a study of OX40 agonist ivuxolimab in advanced cancers. The repertoire was sequenced with immunoSEQ multiplex PCR; TCRdb's copy has only in-frame clones and lacks some. The sample has about 80,000 clones, 84% seen once. The sequencing here drew on CD4+ or CD8+ T cells sorted from blood, taken in a trial of the OX40 agonist ivuxolimab. Receptors were obtained from an adult with an advanced solid tumor such as melanoma, head and neck, liver or kidney cancer.

This chain uses TRBV4-1 with TRBJ2-4; TRBD2 matches at 14 bases. Germline-derived CDR1 and CDR2 are MGHRA and YSYEKL. The CDR3 is made up of 19 amino acids. V trimming: 4 bases; J trimming: 0 bases; junction bases outside the gene matches: 8. CDR3 DNA sequence: TGCGCCAGCAGCCCAGAGGGACTAGCGGGAGTGATAGCCAAAAACATTCAGTACTTC. It codes for CASSPEGLAGVIAKNIQYF.

CDR3 DNA sequence: TGTGCCAGCAGCCCCAGGACAGGGGGGCGGCAAGAGACCCAGTACTTC. Translating gives CASSPRTGGRQETQYF. The rearrangement links TRBV11-2 to TRBJ2-5; 10 nucleotides align to TRBD1. The length of the CDR3 is 16 residues. V trimming: 5 bases; J trimming: 2 bases; junction bases outside the gene matches: 8. The germline CDR1 and CDR2 sequences are SGHAT and FQNNGV. Drawing the rest from reference TRBV11-2 and TRBJ2-5, the complete variable domain is EAGVAQSPRYKIIEKRQSVAFWCNPISGHATLYWYQQILGQGPKLLIQFQNNGVVDDSQLPKDRFSAERLKGVDSTLKIQPAKLEDSAVYLCASSPRTGGRQETQYFGPGTRLLVL.

This rearrangement joins TRBV28 to TRBJ2-4, with 7 positions matching TRBD2. CDR1 MDHEN and CDR2 SYDVKM come from the germline V gene. J lost 0 bases, V lost 4 bases, and 15 bases had no gene match. This CDR3 is 19 amino acids long. As DNA, the CDR3 is TGTGCCAGCAGTTATTGGGGAGGGGAGGCTTCCCTAGCCAAAAACATTCAGTACTTC. Amino acids: CASSYWGGEASLAKNIQYF.

There are a few counts of this clone. The chain uses TRBV4-3 and TRBJ1-2; TRBD1 might be the D (6 bases). Per germline, CDR1 LGHNA and CDR2 YSLEER. V was trimmed by 5 bases and J by 3 bases, leaving 13 bases between them. CDR3 length: 14 residues. Here the CDR3 DNA reads TGCGCCAGCAGCACGCAGGGGCGGGACTATGGCTACACCTTC. This encodes CASSTQGRDYGYTF.

The rearrangement links TRBV7-9 to TRBJ1-2, with a possible D match to TRBD1 (5 bases). V was trimmed by 5 bases and J by 4 bases, leaving 8 bases between them. Germline V lookup: CDR1 SEHNR, CDR2 FQNEAQ (reference sequence). The CDR3 is made up of 12 amino acids. As DNA, the CDR3 is TGTGCCAGCAGCCCTCAGGGCTATGGCTACACCTTC. It is translated as CASSPQGYGYTF.

This sequence joins TRBV29-1 and TRBJ1-2; maybe TRBD1 (5 bases). The CDR3 length is 16 residues. The germline V and J ends were trimmed by 0 bases and 0 bases, with 14 bases remaining between them. Per germline, CDR1 SQVTM and CDR2 ANQGSEA. CDR3 sequence reads: CSVEDRGRGANYGYTF. CDR3 DNA sequence: TGCAGCGTTGAAGATCGGGGGAGGGGAGCTAACTATGGCTACACCTTC. Variable domain in full (rest from reference TRBV29-1 and TRBJ1-2): SAVISQKPSRDICQRGTSLTIQCQVDSQVTMMFWYRQQPGQSLTLIATANQGSEATYESGFVIDKFPISRPNLTFSTLTVSNMSPEDSSIYLCSVEDRGRGANYGYTFGSGTRLTVV.

The rearrangement joins TRBV18 to TRBJ2-7; D unclear. Germline V CDR1 and CDR2: KGHSH, LQKENI. Trimming left V 2 bases short and J 0 bases short, with 14 bases between. The CDR3 length is 16 residues. CDR3 residues: CASSPYSPASSYEQYF. The CDR3, as DNA: TGTGCCAGCTCACCATACTCCCCAGCGAGCTCCTACGAGCAGTACTTC. The whole variable domain, filled in from reference TRBV18 and TRBJ2-7, reads NAGVMQNPRHLVRRRGQEARLRCSPMKGHSHVYWYRQLPEEGLKFMVYLQKENIIDESGMPKERFSAEFPKEGPSILRIQQVVRGDSAAYFCASSPYSPASSYEQYFGPGTRLTVT.

The sample holds a few counts of this clone. This chain links TRBV6-5 with TRBJ2-3, with D unresolved. This CDR3 is 12 amino acids long. The V end lost 10 bases, the J end lost 2 bases, and 10 bases lay between the germline ends. The germline V gene encodes CDR1 MNHEY and CDR2 SVGAGI. The CDR3 protein is CATTGYTDTQYF. The DNA for the CDR3 is TGTGCCACAACTGGATACACAGATACGCAGTATTTT.

The V gene is TRBV5-4, the J gene TRBJ1-1; no clear D. Looked up from germline, CDR1 is SGHNT and CDR2 is YYREEE (reference sequence). The CDR3 totals 13 residues. V was clipped by 3 bases and J by 0 bases, with 6 bases between them. The CDR3 region is CASSSKMNTEAFF. The CDR3 DNA is TGTGCCAGCAGCTCTAAGATGAACACTGAAGCTTTCTTT.

The chain employs TRBV25-1 and TRBJ1-5; D gene ambiguous. Trimming left V 6 bases short and J 9 bases short, with 15 bases between. The CDR3 runs to 13 residues. The germline V gene encodes CDR1 MGHDK and CDR2 SYGVNS. As DNA, the CDR3 is TGTGCCAGCAGCCTCGACGGCTCAGGGCCCCAGCATTTT. This gives the protein CASSLDGSGPQHF.

V is TRBV11-2 and J is TRBJ2-1, with TRBD2 as a possible D gene (5 bases). Germline loops: CDR1 SGHAT, CDR2 FQNNGV. Trimming took off 8 bases at V and 5 bases at J, with 25 bases between the two ends. CDR3 length: 17 residues. The chain's CDR3 is CASSLSRTPTVDNEQFF. Written as DNA, the CDR3 is TGTGCCAGCTCATTGAGTAGGACTCCTACGGTGGACAATGAGCAGTTCTTC.

The chain uses TRBV29-1 and TRBJ2-7; TRBD1 matches at 7 bases. Losses at the gene ends were 4 bases for V and 5 bases for J; bases not matched to a gene: 2. Looked up from germline, CDR1 is SQVTM and CDR2 is ANQGSEA. This CDR3 is built from 11 residues. This CDR3 reads CSVGRGNEQYF. For the CDR3, the DNA is TGCAGCGTTGGCAGGGGGAACGAGCAGTACTTC.

This clone occurred a few times. The chain combines TRBV5-1 with TRBJ1-6; D may be TRBD1 (5 bases). V dropped 0 bases and J dropped 7 bases, with 8 bases sitting between them. The CDR3 is made up of 14 amino acids. Germline V gene sequence: CDR1 SGHRS, CDR2 YFSETQ. Here the CDR3 reads CASSLGGGNSPLHF. DNA for the CDR3: TGCGCCAGCAGCTTGGGGGGGGGAAATTCACCCCTCCACTTT.

This clone was recorded once. The chain joins TRBV2 to TRBJ1-2, with D possibly being TRBD1 (6 bases). Germline CDR1 SNHLY, CDR2 FYNNEI. The CDR3 consists of 16 residues. Trimming removed 3 bases from V and 3 bases from J, with 17 bases in between. The CDR3 bases are TGTGCCAGCAGTGACCCCGGTAGAGGGGGAGACTATGGCTACACCTTC. Translated: CASSDPGRGGDYGYTF.